Sequencing of this T cell receptor (beta chain) was carried out in a study of cytomegalovirus exposure and HLA in healthy donors (dated by TCRdb to about 2017). General notes on the study: An earlier analysis of around 600 of the donors reported 250 to 350 Gb of sequence data and more than 90 million unique TCR beta sequences from 190 million or so T cells. Around 320 gigabases of sequencing data and tens of millions of unique TCR sequences were included in an early release covering around 650 HLA-typed donors. The genetic ancestry cluster associated with self-reported Caucasian donors included 81% of the roughly 400 genotyped donors. The study aimed to test whether cataloging public T cell receptors could reveal signatures of past pathogen exposure. The study profiled the T cell repertoires of under 700 subjects by immunosequencing and related them to cytomegalovirus serostatus. A separate validation cohort of roughly 130 different subjects was used in addition to the roughly 720-subject first cohort. The study combined high-throughput TCR immunosequencing, statistical association of individual TCRs with disease status, and machine learning to predict cytomegalovirus infection status. A later analysis re-examined previously published TCR beta repertoires from hundreds of donors and added high-resolution HLA genotyping to investigate patterns of TCR occurrence. In the later analysis, no new phenotypic data were used to find candidate immune exposures; instead, reliance was placed on TCR beta sequences and their occurrence across donors. In an earlier analysis of 550 to 700 of the donors, high-throughput TCR beta sequencing was used to judge whether each TCR beta V gene segment behaved as functional or pseudogenic. Donor age, sex, ethnicity and CMV serostatus were compiled together with the repertoire data. In a later genetic analysis, genome-wide SNP genotypes for about 65% of the 666 donors were used, and that subset was treated as a discovery cohort. All discovery cohort repertoires had been generated on a single sequencing platform. Both class I and class II loci were covered by HLA typing, at four-digit resolution. The number of typed donors differed by locus: about 620-640 for A, B, C, DRB1 and DQB1; 500 to 550 for DQA1; fewer than 610 for DPA1; and 400 to 480 for DPB1. Four to six DR-DQ haplotypes were handled as single units for association and clustering because linkage in the cohort was strong. Across some 400 genotyped donors of the cohort, an average of about 250,000 unique TCR beta nucleotide sequences per donor were sequenced, and around 20% of those sequences were non-productive.

The receptor library was made with the immunoSEQ multiplex PCR assay. For the multiplex PCR, a mixture combining 60 forward primers for TCR Vbeta segments and 13 reverse primers for TCR Jbeta segments was used. The CDR3 region of rearranged TCR beta genes was amplified from genomic DNA with a multiplex PCR assay. Amplified TCR beta libraries were sequenced as 87-base-pair reads on the Illumina HiSeq System. In the authors' own workflow: Across the 600 to 700 repertoires, a later analysis counted 80 million or so unique TCR beta chains, roughly 11 million of which were shared by at least two donors. A nearest-neighbor algorithm error-corrected the raw reads and collapsed the reads into unique sequences, merging closely related sequences to remove PCR and sequencing errors. V, D and J gene segments were assigned by aligning CDR3 sequences to IMGT reference sequences. Each retained sequence needed at least a six-nucleotide match to both a V gene segment and a J gene segment. A rearrangement counted as productive if the CDR3 had no stop codons and remained in frame with V and J, and every other rearrangement counted as non-productive. CDR3 was defined according to IMGT convention as the region running from the second conserved V-encoded cysteine to the conserved J-encoded phenylalanine. The earlier analysis of about 610 of the donors excluded any sequence lacking an unambiguous match to a single V gene segment. In an earlier analysis of 500 to 750 of the donors, V segments were called functional above 56.7% productive rearrangements and were called segregating when the between-donor standard deviation exceeded 5%. A statistical classification framework was built to diagnose cytomegalovirus status from the catalog of TCR beta chain sequences. A later analysis assigned V and J genes by comparing TCR nucleotide sequences with IMGT/GENE-DB human TR gene sequences. The TCRdist pipeline was used in a later analysis to assign CDR3 sequences and most-parsimonious VDJ recombination scenarios. In a later analysis, each TCR beta chain was defined by its CDR3 amino acid sequence together with its V-gene family, and reads lacking a unique V-gene family were excluded. A later analysis removed several hundred highly shared, low-generation-probability nucleotide sequences to deal with suspected cross-contamination and a sequencing artifact. For each public chain, a later analysis derived a clonal expansion index from normalized ranks of inferred template counts within each repertoire. A later analysis computed generation probabilities with a VDJ recombination model fitted to out-of-frame rearrangements, and checked the results against IGoR. A later analysis scored TCR-TCR, TCR-HLA and TCR-CMV co-occurrence with hypergeometric tests, applying a repertoire-size bias correction to TCR pairs. In a later analysis, false discovery rates were estimated by permuting HLA or CMV assignments 20 times. In a later analysis, co-occurring TCRs were grouped using DBSCAN, with TCRdist sequence similarity added in when clustering inside HLA-allele-positive subsets. For co-occurrence clustering, repertoires with fewer than 30,000 or more than 120,000 public chains were excluded, along with roughly 5 repertoires with anomalous nucleotide sharing. The clones in this table, taken by TCRdb from immuneACCESS, are in-frame only. Not every clone is retained; where verified, under half of the shortfall comes from an unresolved V gene, and the cause of the rest is unknown. D and trimming come from the DNA, and the V and J calls and clone size come from that table. The sample profile shows fewer than 150,000 clones; 80% of them were found once. In total, the top ten clones hold 4.5% to 6% of the sample.

About this clone itself: Its antigen is currently not known. It has no much larger one-base neighbor in the sample; base qualities were not kept.

The cohort was made up of several hundred healthy bone marrow donors. Cohort members were all nominally healthy when sampled, although unrecorded immune exposures were likely present. The donor was CMV seronegative and belonged to the group of under 400 seronegative cohort members. A peripheral blood sample was collected from each donor, and TCR beta sequencing was performed on peripheral blood mononuclear cells. The Qiagen DNeasy Blood Extraction Kit was used to extract genomic DNA from the blood cell samples. Paper-wide results and their limitations: An association between a missense DCLRE1C variant and V-gene and J-gene trimming of TCR beta chains was found in a later genetic analysis and replicated in an independent cohort. In a later genetic analysis, fewer N-insertions in productive TCRs were reported among donors in an Asian-associated ancestry cluster than the roughly 700-donor mean. In this cohort, only TCR beta chains were sequenced, and detectable features were limited by the absence of alpha or paired-chain data. In a later analysis, HLA-associated TCR beta chains were found to be more clonally expanded and to have lower generation probabilities than equally common non-associated chains. In vitro tests confirmed that a few of the cytomegalovirus-associated TCR beta chains recognize cytomegalovirus antigens. According to the authors, the approach could potentially be generalized to other disease states and immunological phenotypes. Cytomegalovirus status was reported to be diagnosed by the classifier with high specificity and sensitivity in both the original and validation cohorts. According to a later analysis, most CMV-associated TCR beta chains appeared to be HLA-restricted, and the HLA associations seemed to be driven largely by CMV exposure. Most TCR sequences were seen in very few donors, while some public TCRs were found in many individuals. Approximately 16 rarely observed V segments, including chromosome 9 orphons, were excluded from the earlier analysis of a few hundred of the donors because counts were too low. A further reported finding was that TCR beta sequences accurately predicted the HLA-A and HLA-B alleles for most subjects in the first cohort. Because some donors lacked HLA typing at each locus, the association tests relied only on the typed subset. Some IMGT-functional V segments, including TRBV6-2 and TRBV6-3, could not be told apart with the 87-base-pair reads, so those segments were excluded. CMV serostatus was the only immune exposure information available for the cohort. A cluster of highly shared sequence variants was judged likely to represent a technical artifact of the sequencing pipeline. Correlated functional status among segregating V segments might be attributable to linkage disequilibrium, but an unknown experimental factor could not be ruled out. When HLA alleles, especially DR and DQ, strongly co-occurred, TCR associations were difficult to assign to individual alleles. At a false discovery rate of 0.05, a later analysis linked fewer than 20,000 TCR beta sequences to specific HLA alleles. The study gave a list of around 170 TCR beta chains associated with cytomegalovirus. According to a later analysis, TCR association rates differed among HLA loci, with DRB1 alleles showing the most associated TCRs and HLA-C alleles showing the fewest. In an earlier analysis of roughly 560 of the donors, most TCR beta V segments were observed in productive rearrangements about 87% or about 30% of the time, broadly matching IMGT annotations. Several of the top co-occurrence clusters appeared to be linked to parvovirus B19, influenza, CMV and Epstein-Barr virus, according to a later analysis. Roughly uniform sequencing depth across donors was assumed in presence/absence analyses, although this assumption may not hold.

At the junction V is shortened by 4 bases and J by 3 bases, with 10 bases in between. From cysteine to phenylalanine, the CDR3 is 13 amino acids long. Of all the DNA, just the CDR3 is kept, 39 bases in frame from base 1. Looking up the germline V gene yields CDR1 SGHRS and CDR2 YFSETQ. Input material: PBMCs. This TCR was sampled from a male donor in good health and CMV-seronegative. The V and J genes are TRBV5-1 and TRBJ1-2, with TRBD1 tentatively as D gene (5 bases match). The nucleotides are TGCGCCAGCAGCGGCGGGACCGACTATGGCTACACCTTC. Its product reads: CASSGGTDYGYTF. The full variable domain, completed from the reference TRBV5-1 and TRBJ1-2 proteins outside the CDR3, reads KAGVTQTPRYLIKTRGQQVTLSCSPISGHRSVSWYQQTPGQGLQFLFEYFSETQRNKGNFPGRFSGRQFSNSRSEMNVSTLELGDSALYLCASSGGTDYGYTFGSGTRLTVV.